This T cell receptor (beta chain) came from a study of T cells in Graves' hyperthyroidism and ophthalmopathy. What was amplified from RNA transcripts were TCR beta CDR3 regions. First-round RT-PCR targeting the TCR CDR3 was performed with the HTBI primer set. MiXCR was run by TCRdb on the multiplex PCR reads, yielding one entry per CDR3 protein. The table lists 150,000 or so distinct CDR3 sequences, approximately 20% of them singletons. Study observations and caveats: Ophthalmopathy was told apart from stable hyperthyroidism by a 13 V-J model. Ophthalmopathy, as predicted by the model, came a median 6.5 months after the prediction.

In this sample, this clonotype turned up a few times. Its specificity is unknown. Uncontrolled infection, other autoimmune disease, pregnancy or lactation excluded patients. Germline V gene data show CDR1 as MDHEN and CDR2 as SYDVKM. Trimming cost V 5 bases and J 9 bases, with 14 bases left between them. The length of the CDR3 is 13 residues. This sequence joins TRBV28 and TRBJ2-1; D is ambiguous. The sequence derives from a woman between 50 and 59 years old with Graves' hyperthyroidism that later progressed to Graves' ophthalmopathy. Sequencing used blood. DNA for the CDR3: TGTGCCAGCAGTCGACAACAAAAAGGTGAGCAGTTCTTC. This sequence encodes CASSRQQKGEQFF. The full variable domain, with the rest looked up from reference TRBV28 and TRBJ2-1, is DVKVTQSSRYLVKRTGEKVFLECVQDMDHENMFWYRQDPGLGLRLIYFSYDVKMKEKGDIPEGYSVSREKKERFSLILESASTNQTSMYLCASSRQQKGEQFFGPGTRLTVL.